This T cell receptor (beta chain) was sequenced for a study of blood T cell repertoires in COVID-19. Study-wide context: Donors in the United States, Italy and Spain gave samples during acute or convalescent COVID-19. T cells, B-cell-depleted T cells, or PBMCs supplied cDNA or gDNA.

Under the authors' procedure: Amplifying reference gene primers gave estimates of nucleated cell counts. Profiled with immunoSEQ multiplex PCR; TCRdb holds only in-frame clones, not every one. The V and J calls and the clone size are those of that table, but D and trimming were determined from the DNA. The sample lists 250,000 or so clones; about 84% were seen once. This clone has only one observation. The sequencing sample was made of peripheral blood. The receptor's source is a man older than 75 with acute or convalescent COVID-19.

The CDR3 coding sequence is TGTGCCAGCAGTGAGGGGGCGGCTGCTAACTATGGCTACACCTTC. This encodes CASSEGAAANYGYTF. The V and J genes are TRBV6-1 and TRBJ1-2; D may be TRBD1 (6 bases). Germline CDR1 and CDR2: MNHNS and SASEGT. Trimming stripped 3 bases from V and 0 bases from J, with 11 bases between. The CDR3 runs 15 residues.